The source of this T cell receptor beta chain is a study of T-cell reconstitution after alpha-beta-depleted transplantation in children. Overall study results and limits: A year post-transplant, T-cell counts and diversity derived mostly from newly produced T cells. As was reported, about two months after transplant, alpha-beta T cells came from several hundred expanded graft clones.

This clonotype was seen at least ten times. As yet, its antigen is unknown. Losses at the gene ends were 3 bases for V and 6 bases for J; bases not matched to a gene: 9. Germline V gives CDR1 SGHRS, CDR2 YFSETQ. CDR3 length: 15 amino acids. Preparation of the TCRbeta library involved a method that used unique molecular identifiers. TCRdb processed the PCR reads anew with MiXCR; each CDR3 protein has one entry. The sample gives hundreds of thousands of distinct CDR3 sequences, over 10% of which show up once; 0.79% is in the top ten. The sequences come from PBMCs, collected before TCRalphabeta/CD19-depleted stem cell transplant. This clonotype was sampled from a girl aged 2-10 years with congenital amegakaryocytic thrombocytopenia, due to receive a stem cell transplant. The chain couples TRBV5-1 to TRBJ1-2; 9 bases line up with TRBD1. CDR3 sequence: CASSSGPGTGNGYTF. In nucleotides, the CDR3 is TGCGCCAGCAGCTCAGGTCCCGGGACAGGGAATGGCTACACCTTC. The variable domain in full, completed from reference TRBV5-1 and TRBJ1-2, reads KAGVTQTPRYLIKTRGQQVTLSCSPISGHRSVSWYQQTPGQGLQFLFEYFSETQRNKGNFPGRFSGRQFSNSRSEMNVSTLELGDSALYLCASSSGPGTGNGYTFGSGTRLTVV.